Sequencing of this T cell receptor (beta chain) was carried out in a study of blood T cell repertoires in COVID-19. Measured with immunoSEQ multiplex PCR; TCRdb has only the in-frame clones, and not every one. This table has approximately 94,000 clones, just under 85% appearing once. The junction had 13 bases not matched to a gene; V was cut back by 4 bases and J by 12 bases. The CDR3 loop spans 16 amino acids. Germline CDR1 is KGHDR and CDR2 is SFDVKD. The TCR originated in a man in his fifties or sixties with active or convalescent COVID-19. Material: peripheral blood. The chain recombines TRBV24-1 with TRBJ2-6; TRBD2 matches at 8 bases. In nucleotides, the CDR3 is TGTGCCACCAGTGACCATTCGACTAGCGCCCGGGGCGTCCTGACTTTC. Its translation: CATSDHSTSARGVLTF.